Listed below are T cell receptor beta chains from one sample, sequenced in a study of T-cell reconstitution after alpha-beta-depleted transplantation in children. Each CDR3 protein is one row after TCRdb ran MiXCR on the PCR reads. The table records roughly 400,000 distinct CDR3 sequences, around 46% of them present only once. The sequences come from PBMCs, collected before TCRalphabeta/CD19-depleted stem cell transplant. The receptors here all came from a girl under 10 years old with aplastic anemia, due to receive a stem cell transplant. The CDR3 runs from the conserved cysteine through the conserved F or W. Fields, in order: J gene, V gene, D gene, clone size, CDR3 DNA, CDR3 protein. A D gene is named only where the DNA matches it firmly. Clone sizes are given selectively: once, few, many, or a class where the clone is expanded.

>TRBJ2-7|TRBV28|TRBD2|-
TGTGCCAGCAGTTTCTCTAGCGGGGGGTCCTACGAGCAGTACTTC
CASSFSSGGSYEQYF
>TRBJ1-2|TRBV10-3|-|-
TGTGCCACCTCAGCGACGGGCGCATATGGCTACACCTTC
CATSATGAYGYTF
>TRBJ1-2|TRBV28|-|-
TGTGCCAGCAGCTCCTCCGACGCGGGCTATGGCTACACCTTC
CASSSSDAGYGYTF
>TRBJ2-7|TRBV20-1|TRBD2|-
TGCAGTGCTAGAAAGCGGGAGGCCACCTACGAGCAGTACTTC
CSARKREATYEQYF
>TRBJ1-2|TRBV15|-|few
TGTGCCACCAGCAGATCCCCCTTGGACTATGGCTACACCTTC
CATSRSPLDYGYTF
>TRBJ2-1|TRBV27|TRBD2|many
TGTGCCACCAAAGAGTCGGGAGGATCCTACAATGAGCAGTTCTTC
CATKESGGSYNEQFF
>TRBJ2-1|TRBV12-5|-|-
TGTGCTAGTGGTTTGGTAATCGGATCCTACAATGAGCAGTTCTTC
CASGLVIGSYNEQFF
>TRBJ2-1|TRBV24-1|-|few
TGTGCCACCAGTGGAAATAGCGGCCTTGGCTCCTACAATGAGCAGTTCTTC
CATSGNSGLGSYNEQFF
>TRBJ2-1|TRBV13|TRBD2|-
TGTGCCAGCACCGAAGCGGGGCTATACAATGTCGATGAGCAGTTCTTC
CASTEAGLYNVDEQFF
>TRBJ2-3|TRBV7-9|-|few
TGTGCCAGCAGTTCTACACGAGGGGGGCACGATGCGCAGTATTTT
CASSSTRGGHDAQYF
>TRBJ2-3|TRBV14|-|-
TGTGCCAGCAGCCAAGACGGAGGAAGTGGAGATACGCAGTATTTT
CASSQDGGSGDTQYF
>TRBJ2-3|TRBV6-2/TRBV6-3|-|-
TGTGCCAGCAGTTACCAGGGACCCGAACGTGGAGATACGCAGTATTTT
CASSYQGPERGDTQYF